Below, 26 T cell receptor beta chains from the same sample are listed, as sequenced in a study of blood T cell repertoires in COVID-19. Method: immunoSEQ multiplex PCR; TCRdb's copy keeps in-frame clones and lacks some. Among about 340,000 clones, more than 85% were seen once, and the ten largest hold less than 20%. Sequencing was carried out using PBMCs or T cells enriched from blood (not recorded which). The source of these receptors is a woman aged 30 to 39 who had recovered from COVID-19.

The chain links TRBV9 to TRBJ2-3; D remains ambiguous. CDR1 and CDR2 (germline): SGDLS, YYNGEE. Trimming left V 4 bases short and J 9 bases short, with 9 bases between. The CDR3 loop spans 11 amino acids. The CDR3 is CASSPHPTQYF. CDR3 DNA: TGTGCCAGCAGCCCACATCCCACGCAGTATTTT.

The rearrangement links TRBV6-5 to TRBJ1-1; D is undetermined. The CDR3 length is 16 residues. CDR1 and CDR2 (germline): MNHEY, SVGAGI. V gave up 0 bases and J gave up 0 bases, with 11 bases separating them. In DNA, the CDR3 is TGTGCCAGCAGTTACTCGACACCTGCTCTGAACACTGAAGCTTTCTTT. It yields the protein CASSYSTPALNTEAFF.

CDR3 residues: CASRARLAGLDEQFF. DNA of the CDR3: TGTGCCAGCAGGGCGCGACTAGCGGGATTGGATGAGCAGTTCTTC. The chain combines TRBV5-5 with TRBJ2-1; TRBD2 agrees at 11 bases. Trimming at V came to 5 bases and at J to 8 bases, leaving 9 bases not matched to a gene. The CDR3 length is 15 residues. Germline V gene data show CDR1 as SGHKS and CDR2 as YYEKEE (reference sequence). Full variable domain (rest looked up from reference TRBV5-5 and TRBJ2-1): DAGVTQSPTHLIKTRGQQVTLRCSPISGHKSVSWYQQVLGQGPQFIFQYYEKEERGRGNFPDRFSARQFPNYSSELNVNALLLGDSALYLCASRARLAGLDEQFFGPGTRLTVL.

The rearrangement links TRBV5-8 to TRBJ1-1, with TRBD1 matching over 8 bases. With V trimmed by 5 bases and J by 4 bases, 4 bases remained unmatched. Germline V gene lookup returns CDR1 SGHTS and CDR2 YDEGEE. CDR3 length equals 13 residues. CDR3 DNA sequence: TGTGCCAGCAGATGGACAGGGACCACTGAAGCTTTCTTT. Translating it yields CASRWTGTTEAFF.

The gene calls are TRBV2 and TRBJ2-3, with TRBD1 as a possible D gene (6 bases). With 3 bases removed from V and 1 base from J, the gap between germline ends came to 11 bases. Germline-derived CDR1 and CDR2 are SNHLY and FYNNEI. This CDR3 comprises 15 residues. The CDR3 coding sequence is TGTGCCAGCAGTGACTCCCGGACAGGCACAGATACGCAGTATTTT. Protein product: CASSDSRTGTDTQYF.

The chain uses TRBV5-1 and TRBJ2-4, with D possibly matching TRBD1 (6 bases). The germline V gene encodes CDR1 SGHRS and CDR2 YFSETQ. The length of the CDR3 is 13 residues. The V end was cut by 7 bases, the J end by 6 bases, with 14 bases between. The CDR3 loop is CASHEGVGNIQYF. CDR3 DNA: TGCGCCAGCCACGAGGGGGTGGGAAACATTCAGTACTTC.

This chain connects TRBV28 to TRBJ1-5; 10 nucleotides align to TRBD1. From germline, CDR1 is MDHEN and CDR2 SYDVKM. The CDR3 loop spans 19 amino acids. Trimming at V came to 3 bases and at J to 3 bases, leaving 14 bases not matched to a gene. The CDR3 DNA is TGTGCCAGCAGTTTTCTGTTTAGTCGGGACAGGGGTTTCAATCAGCCCCAGCATTTT. This sequence encodes CASSFLFSRDRGFNQPQHF.

The gene calls are TRBV9 and TRBJ2-7; 9 nucleotides line up with TRBD1. The CDR3 totals 14 residues. Germline CDR1 and CDR2: SGDLS and YYNGEE. Trimming removed 5 bases from V and 2 bases from J; junction bases left unmatched: 5. The chain's CDR3 is CASSRTGEAYEQYF. In DNA, the CDR3 is TGTGCCAGCAGTCGGACAGGGGAAGCCTACGAGCAGTACTTC.

The V call is TRBV7-3, the J call TRBJ2-7, with D tentatively TRBD2 (6 bases). Germline V gene sequence: CDR1 SGHTA, CDR2 FQGTGA. The CDR3 is 15 amino acids. Trimming took 5 bases from V and 4 from J, leaving 18 bases between them. In DNA form, the CDR3 reads TGTGCCAGCAGCCCAGGCCCGGTCGGGGGATACGAGCAGTACTTC. Protein: CASSPGPVGGYEQYF. Supplemented by reference TRBV7-3 and TRBJ2-7, the full variable domain reads GAGVSQTPSNKVTEKGKYVELRCDPISGHTALYWYRQSLGQGPEFLIYFQGTGAADDSGLPNDRFFAVRPEGSVSTLKIQRTERGDSAVYLCASSPGPVGGYEQYFGPGTRLTVT.

Comment on this clone: One end of the junction fails to match germline, which may point to a read error. The V and J genes are TRBV2 and TRBJ1-5; 8 nucleotides align to TRBD1. The CDR3 consists of 14 residues. The germline V gene encodes CDR1 SNHLY and CDR2 FYNNEI. The CDR3 sequence: CASSEDRGSQPQHF. Here the CDR3 DNA reads TGTGCCAGCAGCGAAGACAGGGGTTCCCAGCCCCAGCATTTT.

This rearrangement joins TRBV7-9 to TRBJ2-5; TRBD1 agrees at 8 bases. Germline trimming cut 5 bases from V and 7 bases from J; bases unmatched to any gene: 6. CDR3 size: 13 residues. CDR1 and CDR2 (germline): SEHNR, FQNEAQ (reference sequence). The CDR3 sequence is CASSAGQGWTQYF. The CDR3 DNA reads TGTGCCAGCAGCGCCGGACAGGGTTGGACCCAGTACTTC. The full variable domain, completed using reference TRBV7-9 and TRBJ2-5, is DTGVSQNPRHKITKRGQNVTFRCDPISEHNRLYWYRQTLGQGPEFLTYFQNEAQLEKSRLLSDRFSAERPKGSFSTLEIQRTEQGDSAMYLCASSAGQGWTQYFGPGTRLLVL.

This clone was seen only once. The J gene is TRBJ2-3, the V gene TRBV28, with 7 positions matching TRBD1. CDR3 size: 13 residues. The V and J ends lost 6 bases and 6 bases, in that order; junction bases with no gene match: 6. Per germline, CDR1 MDHEN and CDR2 SYDVKM. The DNA of the CDR3 is TGTGCCAGCAGCCAGGGGACAGTGGATACGCAGTATTTT. Translated: CASSQGTVDTQYF.

This chain joins TRBV14 and TRBJ2-7, with no clear D. Germline loops: CDR1 SGHDN, CDR2 FVKESK. CDR3 size: 12 residues. Trimming left V 6 bases short and J 3 bases short, with 9 bases between. The CDR3 coding sequence is TGTGCCAGCAGTCGCTCGGGCTACGAGCAGTACTTC. This codes for CASSRSGYEQYF.

The chain recombines TRBV18 with TRBJ2-1; 9 bases fit TRBD1. Trimming removed 3 bases from V and 8 bases from J; junction bases left unmatched: 8. Germline V gene lookup returns CDR1 KGHSH and CDR2 LQKENI. CDR3 length: 15 residues. The CDR3 sequence is CASSPTQRTGDEQFF. The CDR3 nucleotides are TGTGCCAGCTCACCGACACAACGGACAGGGGATGAGCAGTTCTTC.

The chain's CDR3 is CASSGMDRGNEQFF. The CDR3 DNA sequence: TGTGCCAGCAGCGGGATGGACAGGGGCAATGAGCAGTTCTTC. The chain combines TRBV9 with TRBJ2-1; TRBD1 matches at 9 bases. The CDR3 is 14 residues long. The V gene's germline CDR1 is SGDLS and CDR2 YYNGEE. J gave up 6 bases and V 3 bases, and 4 bases lay outside the gene matches.

The chain couples TRBV28 to TRBJ1-4, with D possibly being TRBD1 (6 bases). Germline V CDR1 and CDR2: MDHEN, SYDVKM. This CDR3 comprises 14 residues. V was trimmed by 6 bases and J by 3 bases, leaving 11 bases between them. CDR3 sequence: CASRRGGANEKLFF. In nucleotides, the CDR3 is TGTGCCAGCAGGAGGGGGGGGGCTAATGAAAAACTGTTTTTT.

This rearrangement joins TRBV5-6 to TRBJ2-5; TRBD1 matches at 7 bases. The CDR3 sequence is 12 residues long. From germline, CDR1 is SGHDT and CDR2 YYEEEE. V was clipped by 5 bases and J by 5 bases; unmatched bases: 3. This chain's CDR3 is CASRPRGETQYF. The CDR3 DNA sequence: TGTGCCAGCAGACCCAGGGGGGAGACCCAGTACTTC. The variable domain in full, with the rest retrieved from reference TRBV5-6 and TRBJ2-5, is DAGVTQSPTHLIKTRGQQVTLRCSPKSGHDTVSWYQQALGQGPQFIFQYYEEEERQRGNFPDRFSGHQFPNYSSELNVNALLLGDSALYLCASRPRGETQYFGPGTRLLVL.

V and J are TRBV6-5 and TRBJ2-7; 7 bases align to TRBD1. The ends lost 11 bases at V and 2 bases at J; junction bases unmatched: 9. Germline loops: CDR1 MNHEY, CDR2 SVGAGI. There are 13 residues in the CDR3. CDR3 DNA sequence: TGTGCCGTGGTCGGAACAGGGGCCTACGAGCAGTACTTC. This codes for CAVVGTGAYEQYF.

The chain has TRBV27 and TRBJ2-5; TRBD2 matches 7 bases. The CDR3 runs 14 residues. Germline-derived CDR1 and CDR2 are MNHEY and SMNVEV (reference sequence). V trimming: 4 bases; J trimming: 4 bases; junction bases outside the gene matches: 6. The CDR3 region has the DNA TGTGCCAGCAGTTCGGGACTACCTGGAGAGACCCAGTACTTC. This codes for CASSSGLPGETQYF.

The rearrangement links TRBV28 to TRBJ1-1; D remains ambiguous. V lost 7 bases and J 5 bases, leaving 23 bases between the germline ends. This CDR3 has 16 amino acids. Germline V gene lookup returns CDR1 MDHEN and CDR2 SYDVKM. The CDR3 loop reads CASTKGQFVGETEAFF. In DNA form, the CDR3 reads TGTGCCAGCACCAAGGGCCAGTTTGTGGGAGAGACTGAAGCTTTCTTT.

This clone was counted a single time. The rearrangement uses TRBV14 and TRBJ1-6; D is undetermined. The length of the CDR3 is 15 residues. CDR1 and CDR2 (germline): SGHDN, FVKESK. V gave up 4 bases and J gave up 3 bases, with 10 bases separating them. CDR3 nucleotide sequence: TGTGCCAGCAGCCGGGAGCAGAGCTATAATTCACCCCTCCACTTT. Encoded protein: CASSREQSYNSPLHF.

J is TRBJ2-7 and V is TRBV9, with 10 nucleotides matching TRBD2. Germline lookup yields CDR1 SGDLS and CDR2 YYNGEE. Trimming at V came to 4 bases and at J to 4 bases, leaving 11 bases not matched to a gene. This CDR3 is built from 16 residues. CDR3 nucleotides: TGTGCCAGCAGCCATCTCACCCGGACTAGCGGATACGAGCAGTACTTC. It is translated as CASSHLTRTSGYEQYF.

J is TRBJ2-1 and V is TRBV7-9; 10 bases are shared with TRBD2. The germline V gene has CDR1 SEHNR and CDR2 FQNEAQ (reference sequence). V dropped 7 bases and J dropped 4; count of bases not matched to a gene: 4. The CDR3 length is 14 residues. CDR3 loop: CASTQLAGYNEQFF. The CDR3 DNA reads TGTGCCAGCACCCAACTAGCGGGGTACAATGAGCAGTTCTTC.

The genes are TRBV10-3 and TRBJ2-2; 11 bases line up with TRBD2. The CDR3 is 15 amino acids. The germline gives CDR1 ENHRY, CDR2 SYGVKD. J lost 3 bases, V lost 5 bases, and 2 bases had no gene match. CDR3 coding DNA: TGTGCCATCAGTCCTAGCGGGAGGCACACCGGGGAGCTGTTTTTT. It yields the protein CAISPSGRHTGELFF.

This chain uses TRBV28 with TRBJ2-2; D perhaps matches TRBD1 (5 bases). V was pared by 6 bases and J by 1 base, with 9 bases between. The CDR3 contains 14 residues. Germline V lookup: CDR1 MDHEN, CDR2 SYDVKM. This CDR3 reads CASRSGQNTGELFF. CDR3 sequence (DNA): TGTGCCAGCAGGTCTGGACAGAACACCGGGGAGCTGTTTTTT.

The genes are TRBV18 and TRBJ2-1, with 8 bases fitting TRBD1. CDR1 is KGHSH, CDR2 LQKENI, per germline. The CDR3 is made up of 16 amino acids. V shed 4 bases, J shed 1 base, and the junction held 6 bases outside the gene matches. The CDR3 DNA follows: TGTGCCAGCTCACTCTTCACAGGGGGGTCCTACAATGAGCAGTTCTTC. It encodes CASSLFTGGSYNEQFF.